This TCR beta chain was sequenced during a study of T cell responses to AZD1222 COVID-19 vaccine. Germline assignment: CDR1 MNHNY and CDR2 SVGAGI (reference sequence). The germline V and J ends were trimmed by 5 bases and 5 bases, with 19 bases remaining between them. The CDR3 totals 16 residues. This clone was recorded a few times. Assay: immunoSEQ multiplex PCR; the TCRdb copy retains only in-frame clones and omits some. The sample yields 130,000 to 150,000 clones, about nine tenths seen once. This TCR was recovered from an adult in good health. The gene calls are TRBV6-6 and TRBJ1-5; D unclear. The sample consisted of peripheral blood, taken on day 0 of AZD1222 vaccination. The chain's CDR3 is CASSRKEGVVDQPQHF. As DNA, the CDR3 is TGTGCCAGCAGTCGCAAGGAGGGAGTGGTTGATCAGCCCCAGCATTTT.